This T cell receptor beta chain was recovered during a study of blood T cells in healthy people across ages. The CDR3 runs 15 residues. Germline CDR1 and CDR2: DFQATT and SNEGSKA (reference sequence). V was clipped by 0 bases and J by 2 bases; unmatched bases: 7. This clonotype occurred a few times. Alongside a J-beta primer mix, a sample-barcoded 5' primer served in a second PCR lasting roughly 6 to 12 cycles. TCRdb passed the 5' RACE reads through MiXCR, listing each CDR3 protein once. Altogether approximately 1.5 million distinct CDR3 sequences are present, around 36% being singletons, with the ten largest covering approximately 10%.

The TCR was taken from a woman in her 30s in good health. Sequencing was performed on blood. The V call is TRBV20-1, the J call TRBJ2-7, with 7 bases aligning to TRBD2. CDR3 region: CSARDLASGTYEQYF. The CDR3 DNA sequence: TGCAGTGCTAGAGATTTGGCTAGCGGAACCTACGAGCAGTACTTC.